Here is one TCR beta chain with its context. These data come from a study of blood T cell repertoires in COVID-19. The repertoire was sequenced with immunoSEQ multiplex PCR; TCRdb's copy has only in-frame clones and lacks some. Found here are about 350,000 clones, almost 90% of them singletons; the top ten hold approximately 0.93%. The CDR3 extends over 14 amino acids. CDR1 is MNHNY and CDR2 is SVGAGI in the germline V gene (reference sequence). V shed 6 bases, J shed 6 bases, and the junction held 8 bases outside the gene matches. Material: PBMCs or T cells enriched from blood (not recorded which). This rearrangement joins TRBV6-6 to TRBJ1-2; 9 nucleotides match TRBD1. The receptor was derived from a woman aged 25 to 39 who had been exposed to COVID-19. Here the CDR3 reads CASRPGTGPDGYTF. In DNA, the CDR3 is TGTGCCAGCAGGCCCGGGACAGGGCCCGATGGCTACACCTTC.